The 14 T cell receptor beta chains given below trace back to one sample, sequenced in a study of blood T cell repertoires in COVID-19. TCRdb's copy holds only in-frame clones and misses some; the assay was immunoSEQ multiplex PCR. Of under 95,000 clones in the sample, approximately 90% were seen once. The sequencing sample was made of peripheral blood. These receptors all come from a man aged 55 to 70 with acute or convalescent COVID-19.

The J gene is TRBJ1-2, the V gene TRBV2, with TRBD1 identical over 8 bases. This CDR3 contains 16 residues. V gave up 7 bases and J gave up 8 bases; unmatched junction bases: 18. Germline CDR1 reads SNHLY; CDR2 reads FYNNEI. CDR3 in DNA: TGTGCCAGCATCACCGCGTGGACAGGGATGCGGGAAGGCTACACCTTC. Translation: CASITAWTGMREGYTF.

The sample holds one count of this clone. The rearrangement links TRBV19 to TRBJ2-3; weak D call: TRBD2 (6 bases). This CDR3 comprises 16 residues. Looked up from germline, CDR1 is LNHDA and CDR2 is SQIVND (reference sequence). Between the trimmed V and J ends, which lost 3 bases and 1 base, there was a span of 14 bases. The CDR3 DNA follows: TGTGCCAGTAGTATGCTCCGGGGGTCTGGCACAGATACGCAGTATTTT. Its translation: CASSMLRGSGTDTQYF.

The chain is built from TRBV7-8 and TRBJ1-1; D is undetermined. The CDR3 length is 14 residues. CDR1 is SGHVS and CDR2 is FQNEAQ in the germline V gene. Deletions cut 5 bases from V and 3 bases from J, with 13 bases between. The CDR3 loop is CASSPGLVDTEAFF. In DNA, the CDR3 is TGTGCCAGCAGCCCAGGATTAGTTGACACTGAAGCTTTCTTT.

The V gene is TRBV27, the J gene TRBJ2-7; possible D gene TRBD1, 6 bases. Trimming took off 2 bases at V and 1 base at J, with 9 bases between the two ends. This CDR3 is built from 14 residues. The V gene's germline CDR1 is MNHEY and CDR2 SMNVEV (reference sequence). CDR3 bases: TGTGCCAGCAGTTTACAGGGGCCTTCCTACGAGCAGTACTTC. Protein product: CASSLQGPSYEQYF.

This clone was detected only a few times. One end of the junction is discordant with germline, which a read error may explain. Here the CDR3 reads CASSQDFRYDEQFF. In nucleotides, the CDR3 is TGCGCCAGCAGCCAAGATTTCCGCTACGATGAGCAGTTCTTC. The chain is built from TRBV4-1 and TRBJ2-1; unclear D gene. The germline CDR1 and CDR2 sequences are MGHRA and YSYEKL. This CDR3 is 14 amino acids long.

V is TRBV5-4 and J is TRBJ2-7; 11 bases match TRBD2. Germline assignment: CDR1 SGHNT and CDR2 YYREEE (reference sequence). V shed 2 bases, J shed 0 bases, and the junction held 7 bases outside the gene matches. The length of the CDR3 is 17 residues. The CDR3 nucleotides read TGTGCCAGCAGCTTAGCTAGCGGGGGGCTGAGCTCCTACGAGCAGTACTTC. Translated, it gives CASSLASGGLSSYEQYF.

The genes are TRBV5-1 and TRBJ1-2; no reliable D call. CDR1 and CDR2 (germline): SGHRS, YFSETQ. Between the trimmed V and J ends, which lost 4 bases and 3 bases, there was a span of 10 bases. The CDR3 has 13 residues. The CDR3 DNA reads TGCGCCAGCAGCGAGGGCGCGGACTATGGCTACACCTTC. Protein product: CASSEGADYGYTF.

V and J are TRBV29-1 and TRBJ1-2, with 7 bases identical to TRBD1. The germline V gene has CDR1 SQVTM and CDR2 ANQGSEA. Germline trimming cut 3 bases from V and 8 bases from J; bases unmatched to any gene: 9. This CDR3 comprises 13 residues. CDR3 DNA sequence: TGCAGCGTTGAGGGGCCTAGGGGGCTCGGCTACACCTTC. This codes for CSVEGPRGLGYTF. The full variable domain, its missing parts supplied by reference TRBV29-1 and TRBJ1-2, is SAVISQKPSRDICQRGTSLTIQCQVDSQVTMMFWYRQQPGQSLTLIATANQGSEATYESGFVIDKFPISRPNLTFSTLTVSNMSPEDSSIYLCSVEGPRGLGYTFGSGTRLTVV.

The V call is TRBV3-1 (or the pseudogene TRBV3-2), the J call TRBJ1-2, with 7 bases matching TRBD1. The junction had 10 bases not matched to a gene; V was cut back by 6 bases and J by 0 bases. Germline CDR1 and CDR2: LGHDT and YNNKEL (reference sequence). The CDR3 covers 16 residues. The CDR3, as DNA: TGTGCCAGCAGTCCCACCGGCGGACAGGCTAACTATGGCTACACCTTC. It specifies CASSPTGGQANYGYTF.

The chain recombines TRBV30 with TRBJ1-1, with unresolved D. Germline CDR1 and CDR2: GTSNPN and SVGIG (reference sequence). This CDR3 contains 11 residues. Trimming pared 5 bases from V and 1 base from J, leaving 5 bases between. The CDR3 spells CAWGRNTEAFF. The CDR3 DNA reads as TGTGCCTGGGGCCGGAACACTGAAGCTTTCTTT. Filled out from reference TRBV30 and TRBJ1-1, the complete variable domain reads SQTIHQWPATLVQPVGSPLSLECTVEGTSNPNLYWYRQAAGRGLQLLFYSVGIGQISSEVPQNLSASRPQDRQFILSSKKLLLSDSGFYLCAWGRNTEAFFGQGTRLTVV.

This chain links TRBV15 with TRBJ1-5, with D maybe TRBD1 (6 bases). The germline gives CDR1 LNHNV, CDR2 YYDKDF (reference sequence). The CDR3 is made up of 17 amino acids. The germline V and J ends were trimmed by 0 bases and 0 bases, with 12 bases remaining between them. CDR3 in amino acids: CATSRDWWDTSNQPQHF. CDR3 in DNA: TGTGCCACCAGCAGAGATTGGTGGGACACTAGCAATCAGCCCCAGCATTTT.

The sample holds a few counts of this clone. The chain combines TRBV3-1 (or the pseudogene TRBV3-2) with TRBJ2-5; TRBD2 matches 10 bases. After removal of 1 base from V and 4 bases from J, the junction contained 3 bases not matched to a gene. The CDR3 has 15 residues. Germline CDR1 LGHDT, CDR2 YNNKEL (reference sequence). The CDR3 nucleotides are TGTGCCAGCAGCCAAGCGGTAGCGGGGGGAGAGACCCAGTACTTC. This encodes CASSQAVAGGETQYF.

CDR3 DNA: TGTGCCAGCAGCAAAGGACAGCTCCACTTT. Amino acid sequence: CASSKGQLHF. The chain recombines TRBV21-1 with TRBJ1-6; the tabulated D call, TRBD1, remains unverified against the DNA. TRBV21-1 is a pseudogene locus. This CDR3 is 10 amino acids long.

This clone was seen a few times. The CDR3 bases are TGTGCCAGCTCACCAGACCCAGCTCCGGGACAGGGGGCGCACGAGCAGTACTTC. Translated, it gives CASSPDPAPGQGAHEQYF. The V call is TRBV18, the J call TRBJ2-7, with 12 bases fitting TRBD1. CDR1 is KGHSH, CDR2 LQKENI, per germline. V was pared by 2 bases and J by 5 bases, with 13 bases of the junction left unmatched. CDR3 length equals 18 residues. The full variable domain, with the rest looked up from reference TRBV18 and TRBJ2-7, is NAGVMQNPRHLVRRRGQEARLRCSPMKGHSHVYWYRQLPEEGLKFMVYLQKENIIDESGMPKERFSAEFPKEGPSILRIQQVVRGDSAAYFCASSPDPAPGQGAHEQYFGPGTRLTVT.